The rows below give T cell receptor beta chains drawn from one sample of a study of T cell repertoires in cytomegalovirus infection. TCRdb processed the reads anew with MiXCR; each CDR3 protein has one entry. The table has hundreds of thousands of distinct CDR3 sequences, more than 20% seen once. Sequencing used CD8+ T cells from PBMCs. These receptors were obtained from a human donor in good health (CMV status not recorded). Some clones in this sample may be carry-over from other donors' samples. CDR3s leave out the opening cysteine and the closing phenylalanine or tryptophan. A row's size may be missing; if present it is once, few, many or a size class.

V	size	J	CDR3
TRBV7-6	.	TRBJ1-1	ASSLNSIMNTEAF
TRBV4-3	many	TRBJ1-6	ASSQDKRGGLI
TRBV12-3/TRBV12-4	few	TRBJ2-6	ASSEAASYSGANVLT
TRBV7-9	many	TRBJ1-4	ASSGWDINEKLF
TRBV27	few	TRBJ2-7	ASSREAGTRYEQY
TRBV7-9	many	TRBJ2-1	ASSLERGGGEQF
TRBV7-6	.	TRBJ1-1	VSSTDTLVTEAF
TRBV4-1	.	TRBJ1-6	ASSRLGTVDFPLH
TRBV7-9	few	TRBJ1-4	ASSAGTGHNEKLF
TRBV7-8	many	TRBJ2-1	ASSFMLTSYNEQF
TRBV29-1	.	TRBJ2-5	SVELDRGKTQY
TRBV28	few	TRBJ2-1	ASSEQDLLLPYNEQF
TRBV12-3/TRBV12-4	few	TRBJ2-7	ASSLSGGADEQY
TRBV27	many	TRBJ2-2	ASSLSGSTGELF
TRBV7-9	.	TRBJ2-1	ASSLKRGGLNEQF
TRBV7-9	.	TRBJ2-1	ASSPLGGGDVGEQF
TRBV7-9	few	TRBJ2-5	ANGPGGGQETQY
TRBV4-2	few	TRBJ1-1	ASSQPDGEAF
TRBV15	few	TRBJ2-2	ATSDGEGAVGELF
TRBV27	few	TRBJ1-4	ASMTRDRTDEKLF
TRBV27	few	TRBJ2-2	ASSYQTVTGELF
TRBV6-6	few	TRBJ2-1	ASSDRVSYNEQF
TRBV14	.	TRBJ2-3	ASSHLDRPDTQY
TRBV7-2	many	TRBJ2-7	ASSLHASGAKKDTYEQY
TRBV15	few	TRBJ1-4	ATSRLIATNEKLF
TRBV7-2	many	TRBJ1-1	ASGIYNGMNTEAF